The sequence of this TCR beta chain was determined in a study of T-cell reconstitution after alpha-beta-depleted transplantation in children. Study outcomes and limitations: In patients about two months after transplant, alpha-beta T cells reportedly arose from several hundred expanded graft clones.

A TCRbeta library incorporating unique molecular identifiers was prepared. TCRdb ran MiXCR on the PCR reads and lists one entry per CDR3 protein. Of about a million distinct CDR3 sequences listed, about 31% are singletons. This clonotype was recorded a few times. Its antigen is as yet unknown. The TCR was taken from a boy less than two years old who had a stem cell transplant for SCID, so the T cells may come from the graft donor. The specimen was PBMCs, mostly from graft donor cells, collected 360 days after TCRalphabeta/CD19-depleted stem cell transplant.

This CDR3 is CASSLRPYEQFF. Written as DNA, the CDR3 is TGTGCCAGCAGCTTACGGCCCTATGAGCAGTTCTTC. The gene calls are TRBV7-2 and TRBJ2-1, with D unclear. This CDR3 has 12 residues. Trimming cost V 2 bases and J 8 bases, with 7 bases left between them. CDR1 SGHTA and CDR2 FQGNSA come from the germline V gene.